This TCR beta chain is from a study of cytomegalovirus exposure and HLA in healthy donors. Overall study results and limits: Certain sequence variants were highly shared and formed a cluster, and this cluster was likely a sequencing artifact.

Details on this clone: The antigen is not known.

The PCR made use of 60 Vbeta and 13 Jbeta primers. Repertoires were generated with immunoSEQ multiplex PCR, while TCRdb's copy carries only in-frame clones and drops some. The sample includes about 190,000 clones, under 85% of them seen just once. CDR3 length: 13 residues. Germline lookup yields CDR1 SGHAT and CDR2 FQNNGV. Between the trimmed V and J ends, which lost 8 bases and 4 bases, there was a span of 11 bases. The sequenced material came from PBMCs. The receptor's source is a man between 50 and 59 years old in good health and CMV-seronegative. This rearrangement joins TRBV11-2 to TRBJ1-4; D gene uncertain. The CDR3 spells CASRSGINEKLFF. The DNA of the CDR3 is TGTGCCAGCCGTTCGGGGATTAATGAAAAACTGTTTTTT.